The rows below give T cell receptor beta chains drawn from one sample of a study of blood T cell repertoires in COVID-19. The method was immunoSEQ multiplex PCR; TCRdb's version includes in-frame clones alone and lacks a portion of them. The table includes about 180,000 clones, about 82% detected once. Sequenced sample: PBMCs or T cells enriched from blood (not recorded which). These receptors were obtained from a woman in her 30s who had recovered from COVID-19. Each CDR3 is given with its conserved first and last residue. D genes are given only for firm matches. Some rows have no size entry. The others give once, few or many, or a class for an expanded clone.

V gene	D gene	J gene	clone size	CDR3 DNA	CDR3 protein
TRBV5-1	NA	TRBJ1-1	NA	TGCGCCAGCAGGGAACAGTCGTGGACTGAAGCTTTCTTT	CASREQSWTEAFF
TRBV5-1	TRBD2	TRBJ2-7	NA	TGCGCCAGCAGCTTGTTTGGGACTAGCGCCGGCGAGCAGTACTTC	CASSLFGTSAGEQYF
TRBV28	NA	TRBJ1-1	NA	TGTGCCAGCGGGCAGGGTTCGATGAACACTGAAGCTTTCTTT	CASGQGSMNTEAFF
TRBV9	TRBD1	TRBJ2-7	NA	TGTGCCAGCAGCGGAGGCCCATCGGACAGGGTCGACTACGAGCAGTACTTC	CASSGGPSDRVDYEQYF
TRBV13	TRBD1	TRBJ1-1	few	TGTGCCAGCAGCCGCGACAGGGAGGCTGAAGCTTTCTTT	CASSRDREAEAFF
TRBV5-1	TRBD1	TRBJ1-2	once	TGCGCCAGCAGCTTGGGCCCTGGGACAGGGGAAGGCTACACCTTC	CASSLGPGTGEGYTF
TRBV29-1	NA	TRBJ2-1	NA	TGCAGCTTCCGACTAGGGGACTACAATGAGCAGTTCTTC	CSFRLGDYNEQFF
TRBV19	NA	TRBJ2-1	NA	TGTGCCAGTAAGGCGGGCCTGGGGTTCAATGAGCAGTTCTTC	CASKAGLGFNEQFF
TRBV2	NA	TRBJ2-3	NA	TGTGCCAGCAGTGACGGGCAGGGACTTACGCAGTATTTT	CASSDGQGLTQYF
TRBV6-5	TRBD2	TRBJ2-7	NA	TGTGCCAGCAGTTACTCGAGCGGGAGGGCCGCCTACGAGCAGTACTTC	CASSYSSGRAAYEQYF
TRBV19	TRBD2	TRBJ2-7	NA	TGTGCCAGTAGTATCGCGGGGACTAGCGGGAGAGCCGAGCAGTACTTC	CASSIAGTSGRAEQYF
TRBV20-1	TRBD2	TRBJ2-1	NA	TGCAGTGCTAGTCTAGCGGGAGTACACAATGAGCAGTTCTTC	CSASLAGVHNEQFF
TRBV7-9	NA	TRBJ2-3	NA	TGTGCCTGCAGCCCCAGAAACATACACCCAAGCACAGATACGCAGTATTTT	CACSPRNIHPSTDTQYF
TRBV30	TRBD2	TRBJ2-4	NA	TGTGCCTGGAGTATCAAAGCGGGAGGGGAAAACATTCAGTACTTC	CAWSIKAGGENIQYF
TRBV25-1	TRBD1	TRBJ2-5	NA	TGTGCCAGCAGTGGATGGGGACAGGGCCAAGAGACCCAGTACTTC	CASSGWGQGQETQYF
TRBV6-5	NA	TRBJ1-1	NA	TGTGCCAGCACCCTTGCGACAGGAAGGAACACTGAAGCTTTCTTT	CASTLATGRNTEAFF
TRBV15	TRBD1	TRBJ2-7	NA	TGTGCCACCAGCGGTGAGAGCGGGACAGGGGACGAGCAGTACTTC	CATSGESGTGDEQYF
TRBV5-4	NA	TRBJ1-2	NA	TGTGCCAGCAGCGACGACAGCCTCTATGGCTACACCTTC	CASSDDSLYGYTF
TRBV10-1	NA	TRBJ2-7	NA	TGCGCCAGCAGTGAGTCTACAGAACCGCCATACGAGCAGTACTTC	CASSESTEPPYEQYF
TRBV27	TRBD1	TRBJ1-2	NA	TGTGCCAGCAGTTGGGACAGGGAACCCTCGGGGTATGGCTACACCTTC	CASSWDREPSGYGYTF
TRBV9	TRBD2	TRBJ2-7	NA	TGTGCCAGCAGCGAATCCGAGGGACTAGAGGTCGAGCAGTACTTC	CASSESEGLEVEQYF
TRBV28	TRBD1	TRBJ1-5	NA	TGTGCCAGCAGTGACACAGGGGGTGAGGGACCCCAGCATTTT	CASSDTGGEGPQHF
TRBV7-2	TRBD1	TRBJ2-7	few	TGTGCCAGCAGCTTAGCCGGACAGGCCTACGAGCAGTACTTC	CASSLAGQAYEQYF
TRBV27	TRBD1	TRBJ1-1	NA	TGTGCCAGCAGCCAAGGAACCGGGACAGGGAACACTGAAGCTTTCTTT	CASSQGTGTGNTEAFF
TRBV19	TRBD1	TRBJ1-4	NA	TGTGCCAGTAGGACGGACAGGGTTGCTGAAAAACTGTTTTTT	CASRTDRVAEKLFF
TRBV19	NA	TRBJ2-3	NA	TGTGCCAGTAGTCGTGAGCAATTTTGGGATACGCAGTATTTT	CASSREQFWDTQYF
TRBV5-1	TRBD2	TRBJ2-1	NA	TGCGCCAGCAGCCCGACGGGGGGAGCGGGAGGGCCTATTCTCAGCGAGCAGTTCTTC	CASSPTGGAGGPILSEQFF
TRBV28	TRBD2	TRBJ2-3	NA	TGTGCCAGCAGTCCCCGGGGTAGCGGGAGGGCCACAGATACGCAGTATTTT	CASSPRGSGRATDTQYF
TRBV7-9	NA	TRBJ2-7	once	TGTGCCAGCAGCTTAGAAGCGTCGAGCTCCTACGAGCAGTACTTC	CASSLEASSSYEQYF
TRBV5-4	NA	TRBJ1-5	NA	TGTGCCAGCAGCCTCGACAGTGATCAGCCCCAGCATTTT	CASSLDSDQPQHF
TRBV5-1	TRBD2	TRBJ2-2	NA	TGCGCCAGCAGCTCACTAGCGGGAGATGGAACCGGGGAGCTGTTTTTT	CASSSLAGDGTGELFF
TRBV5-4	NA	TRBJ1-1	NA	TGTGCCAGCAGCACAGGCAAAAGCACTGAAGCTTTCTTT	CASSTGKSTEAFF
TRBV28	NA	TRBJ2-7	NA	TGTGCCAGCAGCCAAAAGGACAGCCGGACCCCCTTAGAGCAGTACTTC	CASSQKDSRTPLEQYF
TRBV2	TRBD2	TRBJ2-3	once	TGTGCCAGCGCCGGACTAGCGGGAGGGTTGAAAAGCACAGATACGCAGTATTTT	CASAGLAGGLKSTDTQYF
TRBV5-1	TRBD1	TRBJ1-1	NA	TGCGCCAGCAGCCCGGACAGGGGGAGGGGCACTGAAGCTTTCTTT	CASSPDRGRGTEAFF
TRBV7-9	NA	TRBJ1-6	NA	TGTGCCAGCAGCCTGACGGGGGATAATTCACCCCTCCACTTT	CASSLTGDNSPLHF
TRBV3-1/TRBV3-2	TRBD2	TRBJ2-5	NA	TGTGCCAGCAGCTTTCGACTAGCTACGCTTGGGCCAGAGACCCAGTACTTC	CASSFRLATLGPETQYF
TRBV4-2	TRBD2	TRBJ2-7	NA	TGTGCCAGCAGCCAAGTAACCCCCGGGAGGGTCGCCTACGAGCAGTACTTC	CASSQVTPGRVAYEQYF
TRBV2	NA	TRBJ2-3	NA	TGTGCCAGCAGTAGCGGAGTGGGGAGTACAGATACGCAGTATTTT	CASSSGVGSTDTQYF
TRBV14	NA	TRBJ2-2	NA	TGTGCCAGCAGCCAAGGCTGGTTTTCGGAGGCGAACACCGGGGAGCTGTTTTTT	CASSQGWFSEANTGELFF
TRBV6-1	TRBD1	TRBJ2-1	NA	TGTGCCAGCAGTGACCCCGGACAGGGAGGAGGCAATGAGCAGTTCTTC	CASSDPGQGGGNEQFF
TRBV28	TRBD1	TRBJ2-4	NA	TGTGCCACTGTCGAGGGGACAGGAGCTCTAGCCAAAAACATTCAGTACTTC	CATVEGTGALAKNIQYF
TRBV4-1	TRBD1	TRBJ2-1	NA	TGCGCCAGCAGCCAAGAAAGTGGACAGGGGGTTTTCTTC	CASSQESGQGVFF
TRBV28	NA	TRBJ1-6	NA	TGTGCCAGCAGTTCGAGCCTGACAGCCAGCTCCTATAATTCACCCCTCCACTTT	CASSSSLTASSYNSPLHF
TRBV18	NA	TRBJ2-1	NA	TGTGCCAGCTCACTACCAGGACGACCCGGGGGTGATGAGCAGTTCTTC	CASSLPGRPGGDEQFF
TRBV28	TRBD1	TRBJ2-1	few	TGTGCCAGCAGTTTATATGGGACAGGGTATTTCAATGAGCAGTTCTTC	CASSLYGTGYFNEQFF
TRBV13	NA	TRBJ2-3	NA	TGTGCCAGCAGCCCTCTCTCTAGCACAGATACGCAGTATTTT	CASSPLSSTDTQYF
TRBV27	NA	TRBJ2-7	NA	TGTGCCAGCTCCAGAACCGGGGGAGGCTACGAGCAGTACTTC	CASSRTGGGYEQYF
TRBV7-2	TRBD2	TRBJ2-2	NA	TGTGCCAGCAGCTTAGATCTAGGACTAGCGGGAGTTGGCGGGGAGCTGTTTTTT	CASSLDLGLAGVGGELFF
TRBV28	NA	TRBJ1-2	NA	TGTGCCAGCAGTGGGCAGGGGCATGGCTACACCTTC	CASSGQGHGYTF
TRBV6-1	NA	TRBJ1-1	NA	TGTGCCAGCAGTGAATCGGTGTATGAAGCTTTCTTT	CASSESVYEAFF
TRBV7-2	TRBD1	TRBJ1-4	few	TGTGCCAGCAGCTTAGTGGGAAGGGGACAGGCTTTTGAAAAACTGTTTTTT	CASSLVGRGQAFEKLFF
TRBV19	NA	TRBJ1-4	once	TGTGCCAGTACCCCTAATACTGGCAGGGTGAGGGAAAAACTGTTTTTT	CASTPNTGRVREKLFF
TRBV7-2	NA	TRBJ1-2	NA	TGTGCCAGCAGCCCCAGTGGAGGGAGTGGCTACACCTTC	CASSPSGGSGYTF
TRBV6-2/TRBV6-3	NA	TRBJ2-1	NA	TGTGCCAGCAGTTACTTATCAGGGAGGTGGGTGAATGAGCAGTTCTTC	CASSYLSGRWVNEQFF